These 24 T cell receptor beta chains were all obtained from the same sample, sequenced in a study of long-term antiretroviral therapy in people with HIV. Sequencing relied on immunoSEQ assay v3.0, run at survey level. Repertoires were generated with immunoSEQ multiplex PCR, while TCRdb's copy carries only in-frame clones and drops some. The sample records roughly 30,000 clones, 90% to 95% being singletons. The sequenced sample was unsorted PBMCs, obtained more than 6 years after starting antiretroviral therapy. The receptors were sampled from a man aged 25-45 years with HIV.

The chain combines TRBV7-3 with TRBJ2-7; the D call may be TRBD1 or TRBD2 (5 bases each). Germline CDR1 is SGHTA and CDR2 is FQGTGA. The CDR3 covers 14 residues. V gave up 5 bases and J gave up 3 bases, with 14 bases separating them. CDR3 DNA: TGTGCCAGCAGCAGCAGAGGGGAGAACTACGAGCAGTACTTC. This sequence encodes CASSSRGENYEQYF.

The chain carries TRBV12-5 and TRBJ1-4; D not certain. Per germline, CDR1 LGHNT and CDR2 FRNRAP. This CDR3 contains 15 residues. The V end lost 5 bases, the J end lost 0 bases, and 10 bases lay between the germline ends. The CDR3 spells CASGLGRTTNEKLFF. CDR3 DNA sequence: TGTGCTAGTGGTCTCGGACGAACAACTAATGAAAAACTGTTTTTT.

The CDR3 here is CASSSGQGHYGYTF. As DNA, the CDR3 is TGTGCCAGCTCATCGGGACAGGGACACTATGGCTACACCTTC. The chain recombines TRBV18 with TRBJ1-2; 9 nucleotides line up with TRBD1. J lost 3 bases, V lost 5 bases, and 4 bases had no gene match. Germline assignment: CDR1 KGHSH and CDR2 LQKENI. CDR3 length: 14 amino acids.

This sequence joins TRBV6-9 and TRBJ2-1; no firm D call. The CDR3 spans 13 residues. Trimming left V 6 bases short and J 4 bases short, with 10 bases between. Germline CDR1 and CDR2: MNHGY and SVAAGI. The CDR3 reads CASSPDQYNEQFF. CDR3 sequence (DNA): TGTGCCAGCAGCCCTGACCAGTACAATGAGCAGTTCTTC.

This clone was seen only once. The chain employs TRBV5-1 and TRBJ1-2; D uncertain. The CDR3 has 13 residues. CDR1 and CDR2 from the germline V gene are SGHRS and YFSETQ. Trimming shortened V by 0 bases and J by 8 bases, and 11 bases separated the two germline ends. CDR3 sequence reads: CASSLDGWNGYTF. DNA of the CDR3: TGCGCCAGCAGCTTGGACGGGTGGAACGGCTACACCTTC.

The rearrangement links TRBV10-1 to TRBJ2-1, with D possibly being TRBD1 (5 bases). Between the trimmed V and J ends, which lost 0 bases and 3 bases, there was a span of 12 bases. CDR1 is WNHNN and CDR2 is SYGVQD in the germline V gene (reference sequence). The CDR3 contains 16 residues. CDR3 sequence: CASSESKVQGYNEQFF. Written as DNA, the CDR3 is TGCGCCAGCAGTGAGTCGAAAGTTCAGGGCTACAATGAGCAGTTCTTC.

The chain carries TRBV7-2 and TRBJ2-5; 8 bases fit TRBD2. Germline V gene sequence: CDR1 SGHTA, CDR2 FQGNSA. The CDR3 is 16 residues long. J gave up 7 bases and V 5 bases, and 15 bases lay outside the gene matches. DNA for the CDR3: TGTGCCAGCAGCAGCCCTACTAGCGGTCGCCGAGGGACCCAGTACTTC. It yields the protein CASSSPTSGRRGTQYF.

The J gene is TRBJ1-5, the V gene TRBV14, with no clear D. This CDR3 region has 17 residues. V gave up 0 bases and J gave up 6 bases, with 18 bases separating them. Germline CDR1 and CDR2: SGHDN and FVKESK. The CDR3 DNA follows: TGTGCCAGCAGCCAAGATTCATTCCGGGGAGTTTGTCAGCCCCAGCATTTT. Its protein is CASSQDSFRGVCQPQHF.

The chain links TRBV7-3 to TRBJ2-2; 7 nucleotides agree with TRBD1. V dropped 6 bases and J dropped 5; count of bases not matched to a gene: 9. Per germline, CDR1 SGHTA and CDR2 FQGTGA. This CDR3 comprises 15 residues. The CDR3 bases are TGTGCCAGCAGTTGGGGTACAGGGGCGACCGGGGAGCTGTTTTTT. Its translation is CASSWGTGATGELFF.

The rearrangement links TRBV18 to TRBJ1-1; no definite D call. V lost 4 bases and J 0 bases, leaving 9 bases between the germline ends. Looked up from germline, CDR1 is KGHSH and CDR2 is LQKENI. This CDR3 has 14 amino acids. Here the CDR3 DNA reads TGTGCCAGCTCACTTACCGGTGTGAACACTGAAGCTTTCTTT. It yields the protein CASSLTGVNTEAFF.

V and J are TRBV15 and TRBJ2-3, with 9 bases that match TRBD1. Germline CDR1 is LNHNV and CDR2 is YYDKDF (reference sequence). J was trimmed by 1 base and V by 5 bases; bases with no gene match: 4. The length of the CDR3 is 15 residues. Written as DNA, the CDR3 is TGTGCCACCAGCCGGGGACAGGGCGGCACAGATACGCAGTATTTT. It is translated as CATSRGQGGTDTQYF.

The chain carries TRBV5-6 and TRBJ2-1; D not certain. The length of the CDR3 is 13 residues. V lost 2 bases and J 5 bases, leaving 8 bases between the germline ends. CDR1 is SGHDT and CDR2 is YYEEEE in the germline V gene. The DNA of the CDR3 is TGTGCCAGCAGCTTCGGAACAAACAATGAGCAGTTCTTC. Translation: CASSFGTNNEQFF.

This chain uses TRBV4-2 with TRBJ1-4; D remains ambiguous. Trimming cost V 1 base and J 8 bases, with 5 bases left between them. CDR1 and CDR2 (germline): LGHNA, YNFKEQ. The CDR3 has 12 amino acids. CDR3: CASSQVEEKLFF. The CDR3 DNA is TGTGCCAGCAGCCAAGTGGAGGAAAAACTGTTTTTT.

This clone came up once. The DNA for the CDR3 is TGTGCCAGTGGTGAGGGCCAGGGTTATGAGACCCAGTACTTC. Translated, it gives CASGEGQGYETQYF. The chain has TRBV19 and TRBJ2-5, with D perhaps assigned TRBD1 or TRBD2 (5 bases each). Deletions cut 8 bases from V and 5 bases from J, with 18 bases between. The CDR3 is 14 residues long. Germline CDR1 and CDR2: LNHDA and SQIVND (reference sequence).

The genes are TRBV7-2 and TRBJ2-1; 8 nucleotides align to TRBD2. The V gene end was trimmed by 5 bases and the J gene end by 2 bases; junction bases not matched to a gene: 11. This CDR3 contains 17 residues. Germline V CDR1 and CDR2: SGHTA, FQGNSA. The chain's CDR3 is CASSPSPAGEPYNEQFF. CDR3 sequence (DNA): TGTGCCAGCAGCCCCTCCCCAGCGGGGGAGCCCTACAATGAGCAGTTCTTC.

The chain combines TRBV5-8 with TRBJ2-3; possible D gene TRBD2, 6 bases. From germline, CDR1 is SGHTS and CDR2 YDEGEE. The CDR3 is 14 amino acids. Trimming pared 5 bases from V and 0 bases from J, leaving 10 bases between. The CDR3 coding sequence is TGTGCCAGCAGGGCCGGGACTAGCACAGATACGCAGTATTTT. Translating it yields CASRAGTSTDTQYF.

The CDR3 region is CASSQVLDTYNEQFF. In nucleotides, the CDR3 is TGTGCCAGCAGCCAAGTTCTGGACACATACAATGAGCAGTTCTTC. The chain uses TRBV4-2 and TRBJ2-1, with a possible D match to TRBD1 (5 bases). Trimming removed 1 base at V and 4 bases at J, with 11 bases between. In germline, CDR1 is LGHNA, CDR2 YNFKEQ. The CDR3 is made up of 15 amino acids.

The J gene is TRBJ2-2, the V gene TRBV5-1; a possible D gene is TRBD1 (5 bases). The CDR3 spans 15 residues. V lost 2 bases and J 0 bases, leaving 8 bases between the germline ends. The germline gives CDR1 SGHRS, CDR2 YFSETQ. The CDR3 spells CASSLQVANTGELFF. CDR3 bases: TGCGCCAGCAGCTTACAGGTAGCGAACACCGGGGAGCTGTTTTTT.

The chain uses TRBV30 and TRBJ2-1; D remains unclear. The ends were cut back, 3 bases at V and 7 bases at J, with 4 bases in the middle. CDR1 GTSNPN and CDR2 SVGIG come from the germline V gene (reference sequence). The CDR3 spans 10 residues. CDR3 coding DNA: TGTGCCTGGAGCACAAATGAGCAGTTCTTC. Its protein is CAWSTNEQFF.

V and J are TRBV21-1 and TRBJ1-2. TRBV21-1 has pseudogene status. The CDR3 has 15 residues. The CDR3 sequence: CASSKDGCGNYGYTF. The CDR3 DNA reads as TGTGCCAGCAGCAAAGACGGGTGCGGGAACTATGGCTACACCTTC.

The chain has TRBV5-5 and TRBJ2-7, with 7 bases matching TRBD2. CDR1 is SGHKS, CDR2 YYEKEE, per germline (reference sequence). The CDR3 is 11 residues long. V gave up 7 bases and J gave up 5 bases; unmatched junction bases: 3. Written as DNA, the CDR3 is TGTGCCAGCGGGGAGGGTGACGAGCAGTACTTC. Residues: CASGEGDEQYF.

The chain employs TRBV6-5 and TRBJ1-2; no clear D gene. Trimming removed 0 bases from V and 4 bases from J, with 15 bases in between. Germline CDR1 and CDR2: MNHEY and SVGAGI. CDR3 length equals 16 residues. In DNA, the CDR3 is TGTGCCAGCAGTTACTCGATCGTCAACATGGGCTATGGCTACACCTTC. Translating gives CASSYSIVNMGYGYTF.

V gene TRBV5-1 combines with J gene TRBJ2-7; 7 nucleotides line up with TRBD1. CDR1 and CDR2 (germline): SGHRS, YFSETQ. Trimming took 4 bases from V and 4 from J; bases not matched to a gene: 5. This CDR3 contains 13 residues. The CDR3 loop is CASSTGQLYEQYF. The CDR3 coding sequence is TGCGCCAGCAGCACGGGACAGTTATACGAGCAGTACTTC.

The genes are TRBV5-4 and TRBJ2-5, with TRBD2 matching 12 bases. The CDR3 extends over 17 amino acids. The germline gives CDR1 SGHNT, CDR2 YYREEE (reference sequence). V dropped 4 bases and J dropped 4; count of bases not matched to a gene: 11. The CDR3 sequence is CASSPPVLAGGGETQYF. The CDR3 DNA reads TGTGCCAGCAGCCCCCCCGTCCTAGCGGGAGGGGGAGAGACCCAGTACTTC.